This T cell receptor (beta chain) is from a study of blood T cell repertoires in COVID-19 (dated by TCRdb to about 2020). Concerning the study at large: Samples from collaborators originated in the United States, Italy and Spain and spanned both the acute and convalescent phases of COVID-19. The material from the prospective study consisted of cDNA or gDNA derived from T cells, B-cell-depleted T cells, or PBMCs. Deeply sampled blood TCRbeta repertoires from subjects exposed to, actively infected with, or recovered from COVID-19 were included in the dataset. The repertoires were released in a freely available public database intended as a resource for research on the immune response to SARS-CoV-2. The samples were drawn from the first 160 participants of the ongoing ImmuneRACE study and from roughly 1,300 subjects provided by 6 global collaborators. Nearly every sample came with metadata listing a de-identified subject ID, COVID-19 status, age in years and sex. Where available, HLA class I and class II types were taken from metadata supplied by the sample provider and were not determined by assay-based typing.

Note on this clone: What antigen it recognizes has not been identified. No base quality information exists; no much larger clone differs at one position.

In the prospective study, participants were roughly 18 to 89 years old, resided in fewer than 25 geographic areas of the United States, and were enrolled through a virtual design. In the prospective study, cohorts were assigned on the basis of participant-reported clinical history obtained from a screening survey and a study questionnaire. ImmuneRACE Cohort 3 recovered participants were defined by two consecutive negative NP/OP PCR tests, healthcare professional clearance, or symptom resolution. In the prospective study, whole blood, serum and a nasopharyngeal or oropharyngeal swab were collected from each participant by mobile phlebotomists. Over a roughly 2-month period, participants in the prospective study had the option of providing additional blood draws and questionnaires. Blood samples from the prospective study were shipped frozen or at room temperature prior to DNA extraction. From the cysteine through the phenylalanine, the CDR3 covers 13 amino acids. Only the CDR3 region is kept as DNA, spanning 39 bases read in frame from base 1. The CDR1 and CDR2 encoded by the germline V gene (reference sequence) are LNHNV and YYDKDF. V is cut by 4 bases and J by 0 bases, and the space between the germline ends is 6 bases.

Broad study findings and their caveats: Clinical and demographic metadata were provided uncurated, with the amount varying by source and participant.

The immunoSEQ Assay, a bias-controlled multiplex PCR, was used to amplify TCRbeta CDR3 regions from genomic DNA. In the paper's pipeline: Within the assay, amplification of reference gene primers was used to estimate how many nucleated cells each sample contained. To quantify the absolute abundance of each unique TCRbeta CDR3 rearrangement, sequence reads were collapsed and filtered. For each sample, productive Simpson clonality was calculated as the square root of Simpson's diversity index across productive rearrangements. TCRdb stores this immuneACCESS table with in-frame sequences only. Part of the clones is absent; in the studies checked, under half of the shortfall reflects unresolved V genes, and no reason is known for the rest. V and J calls and clone size are those listed in that table; D and trimming were worked out from the DNA. Within this sample are about 280,000 clones, with roughly 86% of them counted one time only. The ten largest clones capture 0.75% to 1% of the sample.

This clonotype originated in a woman aged 25 to 39 who had recovered from COVID-19. Rearrangement joined TRBV15 to TRBJ2-5; the D region possibly corresponds to TRBD1 (6 bases align). Sequenced material: PBMCs or T cells enriched from blood (not recorded which). The CDR3 is CATSKGDQETQYF. The nucleotide sequence reads TGTGCCACCAGCAAGGGGGACCAAGAGACCCAGTACTTC. Beyond the CDR3, the reference TRBV15 and TRBJ2-5 genes provide the residues; the full variable domain reads: DAMVIQNPRYQVTQFGKPVTLSCSQTLNHNVMYWYQQKSSQAPKLLFHYYDKDFNNEADTPDNFQSRRPNTSFCFLDIRSPGLGDTAMYLCATSKGDQETQYFGPGTRLLVL.